Below, 8 T cell receptor beta chains from the same sample are listed, as sequenced in a study of glioma-infiltrating T cells. Amplification of TCR alpha and beta CDR3 regions from RNA used iRepertoire nested multiplex PCR. TCRdb re-derived calls from the multiplex PCR reads in MiXCR, one entry per CDR3 protein. Of fewer than 200,000 distinct CDR3 sequences listed, around 42% are singletons. The material sequenced was glioma tissue, nonneoplastic brain tissue, or PBMCs (not recorded which). These receptors were taken from a human donor with low-grade glioma or glioblastoma, undergoing nonglioma brain surgery, or in good health (not recorded which).

There are many counts of this clonotype. V is TRBV20-1 and J is TRBJ2-5; TRBD2 is a possible D gene (6 bases). The CDR3 is 12 residues long. Germline V gene lookup returns CDR1 DFQATT and CDR2 SNEGSKA (reference sequence). V was shortened by 3 bases and J by 4 bases, with 9 bases between the two germline ends. The CDR3 sequence is CSASYGGETQYF. For the CDR3, the DNA is TGCAGTGCTAGTTACGGGGGAGAGACCCAGTACTTC.

This clonotype was observed once. Given a much more abundant clone one base away, this may be a read error. The rearrangement links TRBV6-1 to TRBJ2-1; 8 bases line up with TRBD1. After removal of 5 bases from V and 5 bases from J, the junction contained 11 bases not matched to a gene. Per germline, CDR1 MNHNS and CDR2 SASEGT. The CDR3 loop spans 16 amino acids. The CDR3 loop reads CASSLSADRVHNEQFF. The CDR3, as DNA: TGTGCCAGCAGTTTATCGGCGGACAGGGTGCACAATGAGCAGTTCTTC.

The rearrangement joins TRBV3-1 to TRBJ2-7, with D maybe TRBD1 (5 bases). CDR3 length: 15 amino acids. Germline V gene sequence: CDR1 LGHDT, CDR2 YNNKEL (reference sequence). Trimming removed 2 bases at V and 3 bases at J, with 14 bases between. In nucleotides, the CDR3 is TGTGCCAGCAGCCAAAGTATTTCGACAGACTACGAGCAGTACTTC. Translation gives CASSQSISTDYEQYF.

A single count supports this clonotype. A much larger clone lies a single base off, so this may be a read error. The chain couples TRBV6-2 or TRBV6-3 to TRBJ2-5; 8 bases align to TRBD2. The V segment lost 7 bases and the J segment 5 bases; nucleotides outside the gene matches: 12. The CDR3 is made up of 15 amino acids. CDR1 and CDR2 (germline): MNHEY, SVGEGT. The DNA for the CDR3 is TGTGCCAGCACCGGGACTAGAGTTGTTATGGAGACCCAGTACTTC. This sequence encodes CASTGTRVVMETQYF.

In its sample, this clonotype was seen a few times. The rearrangement links TRBV5-4 to TRBJ2-7; TRBD1 matches 9 bases. CDR1 and CDR2 (germline): SGHNT, YYREEE (reference sequence). The CDR3 runs 14 residues. Trimming cost V 4 bases and J 3 bases; bases outside gene matches: 5. The chain's CDR3 is CASSEDRGGYEQYF. CDR3 nucleotide sequence: TGTGCCAGCAGCGAGGACAGGGGCGGCTACGAGCAGTACTTC.

The chain combines TRBV11-3 with TRBJ2-1, with 10 bases that match TRBD2. The CDR3 contains 14 residues. V lost 5 bases, J lost 6 bases, and 4 bases stayed unmatched. Germline CDR1 and CDR2: SGHNT and YENEEA. CDR3 residues: CASSPRTSGNEQFF. The DNA for the CDR3 is TGTGCCAGCAGCCCCAGGACTAGCGGCAATGAGCAGTTCTTC.

Concerning this clonotype itself: A much larger clone lies a single base off, so this may be a read error. The chain carries TRBV3-1 and TRBJ2-5; 8 bases match TRBD2. Germline V gene lookup returns CDR1 LGHDT and CDR2 YNNKEL (reference sequence). There are 17 residues in the CDR3. J lost 2 bases, V lost 7 bases, and 15 bases had no gene match. The CDR3 DNA is TGTGCCAGCAACCATTCTTTGGCAGCGGGAGATCAAGAGACCCAGTACTTC. Translating gives CASNHSLAAGDQETQYF.

Remarks on this clonotype: The junction departs from the called germline gene at one end, perhaps through a read error. V usage is TRBV7-9 and J usage is TRBJ1-1; D perhaps matches TRBD1 (5 bases). Germline-derived CDR1 and CDR2 are SEHNR and FQNEAQ (reference sequence). The CDR3 runs 15 residues. CDR3 coding DNA: TGTGCCAGCAGCCCCCCGGGGCTGACAAACACTGAAGCTTTATTT. Encoded protein: CASSPPGLTNTEALF.